This TCR beta chain comes out of a study of cytomegalovirus exposure and HLA in healthy donors. Overall study results and limits: Presence/absence analyses assumed roughly uniform sequencing depth across donors.

A remark on this clone: Its antigen is currently unknown.

Germline CDR1 and CDR2: MGHRA and YSYEKL. The V gene lost 1 base and the J gene lost 1 base, with 14 bases spanning the gap. CDR3 length: 16 residues. A multiplex PCR was run with 60 Vbeta primers and 13 Jbeta primers. Data came from immunoSEQ multiplex PCR; TCRdb stores just in-frame clones and leaves some out. The sample carries 150,000 to 170,000 clones, more than 75% recorded once. The origin of this receptor is a man aged 25-45 years in good health and CMV-seropositive. Sequencing was carried out using PBMCs. V gene TRBV4-1 combines with J gene TRBJ2-7, with D tentatively TRBD2 (7 bases). The CDR3 DNA is TGCGCCAGCAGCCAAGGGGGGGGGCGGGATTCCTACGAGCAGTACTTC. It yields the protein CASSQGGGRDSYEQYF.